What follows are 17 T cell receptor beta chains derived from one specimen sequenced in a study of identical twins listed by TCRdb under 2016. Preparation of the library involved 5' RACE. Sequencing took place on an Illumina HiSeq 2000. The raw public reads went through TCRdb reprocessing: fastp at Q25, MiXCR clone calling, in-frame beta chains kept. CDR3 protein duplicates are merged, each entry listing the most common genes and DNA. Present in this sample are hundreds of thousands of distinct CDR3 sequences, less than 7% of which were seen just once. The ten largest account for 1.5% to 2% of the sample. The sample was naive T cells sorted from blood. Sample cell subset or site, as interpreted from the label and publication: cells isolated with a human naive T-cell isolation kit. Receptors were obtained from a man between 18 and 35 years old in good health.

This clonotype was picked up many times. V gene TRBV27 combines with J gene TRBJ1-1; tentatively, D is TRBD1 (6 bases). Per the germline V gene, CDR1 is MNHEY and CDR2 is SMNVEV (reference sequence). Deletions cut 1 base from V and 0 bases from J, with 12 bases between. CDR3 length: 16 residues. Written as DNA, the CDR3 is TGTGCCAGCAGTTTATACGGGGGCGGTTTGAACACTGAAGCTTTCTTT. Translated, it gives CASSLYGGGLNTEAFF.

This clonotype has only a few counts. The V and J genes are TRBV20-1 and TRBJ2-7; TRBD2 might be the D (6 bases). CDR3 length equals 15 residues. The germline V gene encodes CDR1 DFQATT and CDR2 SNEGSKA (reference sequence). With 7 bases removed from V and 6 bases from J, the gap between germline ends came to 25 bases. CDR3 nucleotides: TGCAGTGTTTTCCCCCGGGACTCAGACTACGGCGAGCAGTACTTC. Translated: CSVFPRDSDYGEQYF.

Ten or more counts support this clonotype. The V gene is TRBV4-3, the J gene TRBJ2-2; tentative D call: TRBD2 (5 bases). Between the trimmed V and J ends, which lost 3 bases and 3 bases, there was a span of 17 bases. The CDR3 has 17 amino acids. Germline V CDR1 and CDR2: LGHNA, YSLEER. CDR3 bases: TGCGCCAGCAGCCAGGAAATTGCGACTATATACACCGGGGAGCTGTTTTTT. Encoded protein: CASSQEIATIYTGELFF.

This clonotype was observed a few times. The rearrangement joins TRBV3-1 to TRBJ2-7; TRBD2 is a possible D gene (5 bases). The CDR3 contains 14 residues. The ends were cut back, 1 base at V and 3 bases at J, with 10 bases in the middle. Germline loops: CDR1 LGHDT, CDR2 YNNKEL (reference sequence). CDR3 residues: CASSQAYRGYEQYF. In nucleotides, the CDR3 is TGTGCCAGCAGCCAAGCCTACCGGGGCTACGAGCAGTACTTC.

This clonotype has a count of ten or more. The CDR3 bases are TGTGCCACCGGAACAGGGGATACTGAAGCTTTCTTT. Protein sequence: CATGTGDTEAFF. The rearrangement links TRBV10-3 to TRBJ1-1; 7 bases align to TRBD1. This CDR3 has 12 amino acids. Germline assignment: CDR1 ENHRY and CDR2 SYGVKD. Trimming removed 10 bases from V and 5 bases from J; junction bases left unmatched: 7.

This clonotype was found a few times. The chain joins TRBV12-3 or TRBV12-4 to TRBJ1-4; D gene unclear. CDR3 length: 15 residues. V shed 3 bases and J shed 1 base, with 9 bases lying between them. CDR3 in DNA: TGTGCCAGCAGTTTCTTAGGCCTAACTAATGAAAAACTGTTTTTT. As protein: CASSFLGLTNEKLFF.

J is TRBJ1-2 and V is TRBV4-3; no firm D call. The CDR3 is 13 amino acids. Trimming removed 3 bases from V and 8 bases from J, with 13 bases in between. Germline CDR1 is LGHNA and CDR2 is YSLEER. This CDR3 is CASSQQFSGGYTF. The CDR3 DNA sequence: TGCGCCAGCAGCCAGCAGTTTTCCGGGGGCTACACCTTC.

This clonotype was observed a handful of times. The chain has TRBV4-1 and TRBJ2-1, with 9 bases fitting TRBD2. The V segment lost 6 bases and the J segment 2 bases; nucleotides outside the gene matches: 17. The germline CDR1 and CDR2 sequences are MGHRA and YSYEKL. The CDR3 runs to 19 residues. DNA of the CDR3: TGCGCCAGCAGTCCAAGAGCCCTAGCGGGAATGGAAGCCTACAATGAGCAGTTCTTC. Amino acids: CASSPRALAGMEAYNEQFF.

The sample holds many counts of this clonotype. This chain links TRBV10-3 with TRBJ2-3; 13 bases are shared with TRBD2. Germline CDR1 reads ENHRY; CDR2 reads SYGVKD. The CDR3 loop spans 17 amino acids. With 6 bases clipped from V and 0 bases from J, the junction kept 6 bases outside the gene matches. The CDR3 loop is CAISATLAGGSTDTQYF. CDR3 bases: TGTGCCATCAGCGCAACACTAGCGGGAGGGAGCACAGATACGCAGTATTTT.

This clonotype was counted many times. This sequence joins TRBV18 and TRBJ2-7; 7 positions agree with TRBD1. Per germline, CDR1 KGHSH and CDR2 LQKENI. Trimming at V came to 4 bases and at J to 4 bases, leaving 13 bases not matched to a gene. The CDR3 extends over 16 amino acids. For the CDR3, the DNA is TGTGCCAGCTCACTTTCCGACAGGGCTTCTAGGTACGAGCAGTACGTC. Translation: CASSLSDRASRYEQYV.

The sample holds many counts of this clonotype. V usage is TRBV4-1 and J usage is TRBJ1-1, with unresolved D. Germline values: CDR1 MGHRA, CDR2 YSYEKL. Trimming removed 1 base at V and 9 bases at J, with 9 bases between. This CDR3 contains 12 residues. Written as DNA, the CDR3 is TGCGCCAGCAGCCAAGTCGGGGTTAAAGCTTTCTTT. Its translation: CASSQVGVKAFF.

This clonotype was observed a handful of times. The chain has TRBV12-3 or TRBV12-4 and TRBJ2-3; D possibly corresponds to TRBD2 (6 bases). Trimming cost V 2 bases and J 0 bases, with 15 bases left between them. The CDR3 extends over 17 amino acids. The CDR3 loop is CASSLFSGGASTDTQYF. CDR3 DNA: TGTGCCAGCAGTTTATTCTCTGGCGGGGCTAGCACAGATACGCAGTATTTT.

This clonotype was observed at least ten times. V gene TRBV7-6 combines with J gene TRBJ2-7; D call uncertain. CDR3 length: 15 amino acids. Trimming took off 6 bases at V and 1 base at J, with 16 bases between the two ends. The germline V gene has CDR1 SGHVS and CDR2 FNYEAQ. The CDR3 protein is CASRRLEGSSYEQYF. The CDR3 DNA follows: TGTGCCAGCAGGCGTTTAGAAGGGTCGTCCTACGAGCAGTACTTC.

This clonotype was found many times. The chain combines TRBV20-1 with TRBJ2-2, with TRBD2 matching 7 bases. Unmatched junction bases numbered 9, after V lost 5 bases and J lost 6 bases. CDR1 and CDR2 from the germline V gene are DFQATT and SNEGSKA (reference sequence). This CDR3 has 14 amino acids. Here the CDR3 DNA reads TGCAGTGCTCGCGCGGGAGCAGGGCCCGGGGAGCTGTTTTTT. Translating gives CSARAGAGPGELFF.

There are a few counts of this clonotype. The CDR3 spells CASSLAGTSKSAGNTIYF. CDR3 sequence (DNA): TGTGCCAGCAGCTTAGCGGGGACGTCTAAGTCTGCTGGAAACACCATATATTTT. The genes are TRBV7-6 and TRBJ1-3, with D maybe TRBD1 (5 bases). This CDR3 comprises 18 residues. V lost 0 bases, J lost 2 bases, and 17 bases lay in between. The V gene's germline CDR1 is SGHVS and CDR2 FNYEAQ. Drawing the rest from reference TRBV7-6 and TRBJ1-3, the complete variable domain is GAGVSQSPRYKVTKRGQDVALRCDPISGHVSLYWYRQALGQGPEFLTYFNYEAQQDKSGLPNDRFSAERPEGSISTLTIQRTEQRDSAMYRCASSLAGTSKSAGNTIYFGEGSWLTVV.

The sample holds many counts of this clonotype. This rearrangement joins TRBV19 to TRBJ2-1; D is undetermined. Germline lookup yields CDR1 LNHDA and CDR2 SQIVND (reference sequence). Trimming shortened V by 7 bases and J by 3 bases, and 10 bases separated the two germline ends. CDR3 length: 13 amino acids. The CDR3 sequence: CASMESGYNEQFF. DNA for the CDR3: TGTGCCAGTATGGAGTCGGGCTACAATGAGCAGTTCTTC.

This clonotype was found many times. The V call is TRBV20-1, the J call TRBJ1-5, with a weak D call TRBD1 (5 bases). V was cut by 3 bases and J by 3 bases, with 12 bases left in between. Germline-derived CDR1 and CDR2 are DFQATT and SNEGSKA (reference sequence). This CDR3 is built from 14 residues. CDR3 DNA sequence: TGCAGTGCTAGCCTGGGACCTTCCAATCAGCCCCAGCATTTT. Protein product: CSASLGPSNQPQHF.